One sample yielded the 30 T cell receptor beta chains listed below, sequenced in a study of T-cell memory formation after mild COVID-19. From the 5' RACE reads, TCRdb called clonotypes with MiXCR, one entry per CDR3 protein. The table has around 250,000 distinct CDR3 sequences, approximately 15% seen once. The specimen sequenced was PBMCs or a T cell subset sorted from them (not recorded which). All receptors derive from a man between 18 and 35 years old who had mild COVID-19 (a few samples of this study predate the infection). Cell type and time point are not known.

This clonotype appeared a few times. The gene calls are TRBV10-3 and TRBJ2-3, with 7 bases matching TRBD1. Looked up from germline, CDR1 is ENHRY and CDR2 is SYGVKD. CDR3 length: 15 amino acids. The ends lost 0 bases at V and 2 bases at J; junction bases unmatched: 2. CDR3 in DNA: TGTGCCATCAGTGAGTCGGGACAGCTCACAGATACGCAGTATTTT. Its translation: CAISESGQLTDTQYF.

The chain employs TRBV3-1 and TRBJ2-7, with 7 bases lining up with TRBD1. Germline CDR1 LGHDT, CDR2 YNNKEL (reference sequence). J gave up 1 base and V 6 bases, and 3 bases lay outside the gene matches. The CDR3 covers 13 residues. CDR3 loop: CASSHRGSYEQYV. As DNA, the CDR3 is TGTGCCAGCAGTCACAGGGGATCCTACGAGCAGTACGTC.

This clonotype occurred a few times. This CDR3 is CASSTMGARKDTQYF. For the CDR3, the DNA is TGTGCCAGCTCCACGATGGGGGCGAGAAAAGATACGCAGTATTTT. The chain joins TRBV18 to TRBJ2-3; perhaps TRBD1 as D (6 bases). Germline V gives CDR1 KGHSH, CDR2 LQKENI. The CDR3 is 15 residues long. The V and J ends lost 6 bases and 5 bases respectively, with 18 bases between them. Combining the CDR3 with reference TRBV18 and TRBJ2-3 gives the whole variable domain NAGVMQNPRHLVRRRGQEARLRCSPMKGHSHVYWYRQLPEEGLKFMVYLQKENIIDESGMPKERFSAEFPKEGPSILRIQQVVRGDSAAYFCASSTMGARKDTQYFGPGTRLTVL.

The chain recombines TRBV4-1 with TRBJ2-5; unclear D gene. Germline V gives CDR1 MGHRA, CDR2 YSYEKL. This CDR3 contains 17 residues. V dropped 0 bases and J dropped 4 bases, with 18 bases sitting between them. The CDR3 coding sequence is TGCGCCAGCAGCCAAGACCCCCGAGTGGGTTGGGGAGAGACCCAGTACTTC. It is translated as CASSQDPRVGWGETQYF.

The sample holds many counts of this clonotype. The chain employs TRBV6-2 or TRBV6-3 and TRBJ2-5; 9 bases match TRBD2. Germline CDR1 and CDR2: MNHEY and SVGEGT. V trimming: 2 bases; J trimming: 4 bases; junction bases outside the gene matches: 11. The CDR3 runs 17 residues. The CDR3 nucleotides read TGTGCCAGCAGTTACGACGGTAGCGGGGGTTGGGCAGAGACCCAGTACTTC. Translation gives CASSYDGSGGWAETQYF.

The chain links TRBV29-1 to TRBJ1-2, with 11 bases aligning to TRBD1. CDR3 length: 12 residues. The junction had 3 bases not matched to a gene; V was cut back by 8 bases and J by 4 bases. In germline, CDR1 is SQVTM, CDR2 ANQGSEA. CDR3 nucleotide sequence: TGCAGCTCCGGGACAGGGGGCTATGGCTACACCTTC. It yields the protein CSSGTGGYGYTF.

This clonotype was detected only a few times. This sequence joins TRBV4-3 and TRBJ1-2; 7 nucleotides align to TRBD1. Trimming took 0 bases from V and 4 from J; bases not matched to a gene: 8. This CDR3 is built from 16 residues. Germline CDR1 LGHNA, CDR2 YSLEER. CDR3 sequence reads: CASSQDLSGGPYGYTF. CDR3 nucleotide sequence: TGCGCCAGCAGCCAAGATCTGTCAGGGGGACCCTATGGCTACACCTTC.

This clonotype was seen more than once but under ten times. CDR3 nucleotides: TGTGCCAGCAGCTATGCCTCCAATTCACCCCTCCACTTT. Its translation is CASSYASNSPLHF. This chain connects TRBV6-5 to TRBJ1-6; D not certain. The germline gives CDR1 MNHEY, CDR2 SVGAGI. With 6 bases removed from V and 7 bases from J, the gap between germline ends came to 10 bases. There are 13 residues in the CDR3.

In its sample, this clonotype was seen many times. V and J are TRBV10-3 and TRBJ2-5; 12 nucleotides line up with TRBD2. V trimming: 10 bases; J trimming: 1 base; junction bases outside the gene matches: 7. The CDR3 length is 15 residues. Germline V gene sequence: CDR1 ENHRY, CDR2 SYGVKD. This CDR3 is CASLPSGGAQETQYF. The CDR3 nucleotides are TGTGCCAGCCTCCCTAGCGGGGGGGCCCAAGAGACCCAGTACTTC.

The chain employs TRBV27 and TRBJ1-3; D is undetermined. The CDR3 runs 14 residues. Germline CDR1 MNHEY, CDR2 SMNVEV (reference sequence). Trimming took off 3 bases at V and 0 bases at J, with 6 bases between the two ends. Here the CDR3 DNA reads TGTGCCAGCAGTTTCACCCCCTCTGGAAACACCATATATTTT. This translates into CASSFTPSGNTIYF.

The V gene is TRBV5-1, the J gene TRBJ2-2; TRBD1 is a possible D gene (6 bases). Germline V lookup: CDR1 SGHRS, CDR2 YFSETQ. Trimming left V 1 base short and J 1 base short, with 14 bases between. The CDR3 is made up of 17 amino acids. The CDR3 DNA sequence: TGCGCCAGCAGCTTGTTCCCAAAGGGACAGAACACCGGGGAGCTGTTTTTT. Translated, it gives CASSLFPKGQNTGELFF.

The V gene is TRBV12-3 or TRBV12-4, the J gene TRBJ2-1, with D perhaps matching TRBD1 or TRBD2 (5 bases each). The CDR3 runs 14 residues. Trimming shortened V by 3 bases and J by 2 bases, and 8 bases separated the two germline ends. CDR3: CASSFGAPYNEQFF. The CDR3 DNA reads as TGTGCCAGCAGTTTCGGGGCCCCCTACAATGAGCAGTTCTTC.

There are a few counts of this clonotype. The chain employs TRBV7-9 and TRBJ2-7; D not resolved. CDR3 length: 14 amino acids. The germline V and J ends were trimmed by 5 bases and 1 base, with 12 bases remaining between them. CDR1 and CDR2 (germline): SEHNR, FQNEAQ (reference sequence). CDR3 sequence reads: CASSRTDPSYEQYF. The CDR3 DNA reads TGTGCCAGCAGCCGGACGGATCCTTCCTACGAGCAGTACTTC.

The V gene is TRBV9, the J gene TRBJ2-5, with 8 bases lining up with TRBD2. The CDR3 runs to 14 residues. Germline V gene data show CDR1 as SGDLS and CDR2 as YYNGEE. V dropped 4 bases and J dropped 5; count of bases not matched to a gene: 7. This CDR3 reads CASSPRGGWETQYF. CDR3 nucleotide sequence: TGTGCCAGCAGCCCCCGGGGGGGCTGGGAGACCCAGTACTTC.

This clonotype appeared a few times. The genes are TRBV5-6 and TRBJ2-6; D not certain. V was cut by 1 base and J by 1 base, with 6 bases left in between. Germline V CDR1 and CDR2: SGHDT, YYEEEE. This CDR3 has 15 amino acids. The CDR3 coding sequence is TGTGCCAGCAGCTTGCGGCAGTCTGGGGCCAACGTCCTGACTTTC. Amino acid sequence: CASSLRQSGANVLTF.

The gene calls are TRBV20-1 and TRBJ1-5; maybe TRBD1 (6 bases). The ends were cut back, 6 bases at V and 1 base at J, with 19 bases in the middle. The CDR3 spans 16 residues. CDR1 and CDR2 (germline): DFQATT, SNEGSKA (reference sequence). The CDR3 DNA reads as TGCAGTGCAGTCGCTCCATTGGACAGCAGCAATCAGCCCCAGCATTTT. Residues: CSAVAPLDSSNQPQHF.

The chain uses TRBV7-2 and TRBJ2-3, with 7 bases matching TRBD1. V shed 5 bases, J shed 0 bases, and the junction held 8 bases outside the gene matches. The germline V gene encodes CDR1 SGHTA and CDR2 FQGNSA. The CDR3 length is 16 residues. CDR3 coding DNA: TGTGCCAGCAGCAAAGGGGACAGTGGAAGCACAGATACGCAGTATTTT. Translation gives CASSKGDSGSTDTQYF.

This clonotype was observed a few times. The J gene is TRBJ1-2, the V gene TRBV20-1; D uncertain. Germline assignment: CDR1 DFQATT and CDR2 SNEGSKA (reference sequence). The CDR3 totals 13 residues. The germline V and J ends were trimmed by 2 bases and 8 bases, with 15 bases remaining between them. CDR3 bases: TGCAGTGCTAGAAATTCTATGAAGGGCGGCTACACCTTC. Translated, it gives CSARNSMKGGYTF.

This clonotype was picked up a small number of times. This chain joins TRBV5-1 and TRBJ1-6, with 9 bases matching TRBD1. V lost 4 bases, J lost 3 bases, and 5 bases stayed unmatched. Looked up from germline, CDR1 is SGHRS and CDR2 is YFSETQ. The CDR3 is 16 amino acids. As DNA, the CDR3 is TGCGCCAGCAGCAAGACAGGGGGAGACTATAATTCACCCCTCCACTTT. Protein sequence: CASSKTGGDYNSPLHF.

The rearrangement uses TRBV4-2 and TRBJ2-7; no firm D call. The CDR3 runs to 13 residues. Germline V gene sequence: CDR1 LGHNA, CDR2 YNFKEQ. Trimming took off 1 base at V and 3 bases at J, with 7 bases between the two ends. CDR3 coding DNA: TGTGCCAGCAGCCAAGCGGCAGACTACGAGCAGTACTTC. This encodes CASSQAADYEQYF.

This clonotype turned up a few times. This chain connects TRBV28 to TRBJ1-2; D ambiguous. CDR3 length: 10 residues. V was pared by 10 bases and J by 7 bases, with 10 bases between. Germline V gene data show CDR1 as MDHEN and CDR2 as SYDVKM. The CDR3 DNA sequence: TGTGCCACCTCTGAATTTGGCTACACCTTC. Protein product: CATSEFGYTF.

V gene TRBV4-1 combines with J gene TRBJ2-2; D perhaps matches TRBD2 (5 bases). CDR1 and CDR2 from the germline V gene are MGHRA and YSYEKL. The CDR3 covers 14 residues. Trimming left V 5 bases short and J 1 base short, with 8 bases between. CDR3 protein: CASSYGVNTGELFF. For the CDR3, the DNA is TGCGCCAGCAGCTACGGGGTGAACACCGGGGAGCTGTTTTTT.

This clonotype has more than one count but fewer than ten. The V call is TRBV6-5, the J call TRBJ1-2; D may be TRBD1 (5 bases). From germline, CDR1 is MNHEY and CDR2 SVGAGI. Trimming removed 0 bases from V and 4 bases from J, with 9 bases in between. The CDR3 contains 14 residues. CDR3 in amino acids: CASSYSKGLYGYTF. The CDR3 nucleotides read TGTGCCAGCAGTTACTCGAAGGGGCTCTATGGCTACACCTTC.

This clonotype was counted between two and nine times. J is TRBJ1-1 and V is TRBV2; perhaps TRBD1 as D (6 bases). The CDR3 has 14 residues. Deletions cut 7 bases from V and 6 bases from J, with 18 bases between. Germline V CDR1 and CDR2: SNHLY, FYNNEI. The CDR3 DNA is TGTGCCAGCACTTCCGATCAGGGGCTTCCTGAAGCTTTCTTT. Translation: CASTSDQGLPEAFF.

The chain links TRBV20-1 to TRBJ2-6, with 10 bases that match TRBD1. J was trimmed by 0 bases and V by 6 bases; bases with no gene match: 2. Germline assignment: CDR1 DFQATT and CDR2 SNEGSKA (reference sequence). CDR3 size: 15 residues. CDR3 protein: CSARQGASGANVLTF. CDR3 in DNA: TGCAGTGCGAGACAGGGGGCCTCTGGGGCCAACGTCCTGACTTTC.

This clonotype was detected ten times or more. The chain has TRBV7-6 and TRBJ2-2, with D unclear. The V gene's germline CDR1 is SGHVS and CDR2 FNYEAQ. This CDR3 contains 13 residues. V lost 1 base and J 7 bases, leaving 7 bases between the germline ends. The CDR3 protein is CASSLESLGELFF. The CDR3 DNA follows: TGTGCCAGCAGCTTAGAGTCCCTCGGGGAGCTGTTTTTT.

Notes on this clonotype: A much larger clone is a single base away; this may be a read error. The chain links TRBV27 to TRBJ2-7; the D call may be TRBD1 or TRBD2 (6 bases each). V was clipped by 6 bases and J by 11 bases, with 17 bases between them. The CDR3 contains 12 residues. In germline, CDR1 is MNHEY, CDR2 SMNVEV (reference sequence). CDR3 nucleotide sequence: TGTGCCAGCAGGTCCCTTGGGGGGCGCGAGTACTTC. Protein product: CASRSLGGREYF.

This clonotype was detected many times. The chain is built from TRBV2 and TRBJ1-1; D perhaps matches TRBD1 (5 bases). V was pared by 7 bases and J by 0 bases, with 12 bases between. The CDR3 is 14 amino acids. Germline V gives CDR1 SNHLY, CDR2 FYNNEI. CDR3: CASKIDRLNTEAFF. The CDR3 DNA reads TGTGCCAGCAAAATCGACAGATTGAACACTGAAGCTTTCTTT.

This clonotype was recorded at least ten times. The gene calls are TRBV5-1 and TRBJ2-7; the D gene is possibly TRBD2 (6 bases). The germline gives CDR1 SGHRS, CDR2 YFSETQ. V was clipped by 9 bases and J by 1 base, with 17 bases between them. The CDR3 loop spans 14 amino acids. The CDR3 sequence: CATSAGTPSYEQYF. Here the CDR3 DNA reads TGCGCCACCTCGGCCGGGACTCCTTCCTACGAGCAGTACTTC.

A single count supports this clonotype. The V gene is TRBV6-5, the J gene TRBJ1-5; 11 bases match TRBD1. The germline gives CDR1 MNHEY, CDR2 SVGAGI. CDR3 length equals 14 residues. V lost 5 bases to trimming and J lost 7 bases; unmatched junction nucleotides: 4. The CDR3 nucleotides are TGTGCCAGCAGTACGGACAGGGGGCGGCAGCCCCAGCATTTT. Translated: CASSTDRGRQPQHF.